This entry concerns a single T cell receptor beta chain. The antigen remains undetermined. Produced via immunoSEQ multiplex PCR; TCRdb's table is partial and in-frame only. The sample carries approximately 840,000 clones, around 96% recorded once. Cells designated naive CD8 were CD45RO-negative and were positively selected for CCR7, with terminally differentiated effector memory CD45RA+ cells excluded. The data derive from a study of shared clonotypes between healthy human individuals. CDR3 length: 16 amino acids. V gave up 0 bases and J gave up 3 bases; unmatched junction bases: 5. Overall study findings and caveats: Generally, naive subsets (rather than memory subsets) showed larger estimated richness.

The sample was naive CD8+ T cells sorted from blood. This receptor was identified in a man aged 30 to 45 in good health. The rearrangement joins TRBV23-1 to TRBJ2-7; the match to TRBD1 covers 10 bases. TRBV23-1 is labeled an ORF, and its function is uncertain. The CDR3 here is CASSQSGQGLFYEQYF. The DNA for the CDR3 is TGCGCCAGCAGTCAATCGGGACAGGGGTTATTCTACGAGCAGTACTTC.